What follows are 22 T cell receptor beta chains derived from one specimen sequenced in a study of cytomegalovirus exposure and HLA in healthy donors (TCRdb year 2017). The library was built by means of the immunoSEQ multiplex PCR assay. For the multiplex PCR, a mixture combining 60 forward primers for TCR Vbeta segments and 13 reverse primers for TCR Jbeta segments was used. Here the immuneACCESS table is served through TCRdb, limited to in-frame sequences with V and J called. Missing clones are a known gap in these copies; in checked studies unresolved V genes cover under half, and the rest lacks a known reason. The sample table shows approximately 240,000 clones, and approximately 90% are seen once. The biggest ten clones account for less than 1.2% of the sample. The specimen was PBMCs. All receptors derive from a woman between 18 and 30 years old in good health and CMV-seronegative.

The chain carries TRBV7-2 and TRBJ2-3; TRBD2 matches 7 bases. V lost 5 bases, J lost 0 bases, and 5 bases stayed unmatched. Germline assignment: CDR1 SGHTA and CDR2 FQGNSA. The CDR3 consists of 15 residues. CDR3 coding DNA: TGTGCCAGCAGCGGATCTAGCGGTAGCACAGATACGCAGTATTTT. This translates into CASSGSSGSTDTQYF.

The chain carries TRBV21-1 and TRBJ2-2; the DNA was not used to check the table's D call, TRBD2. TRBV21-1 is classified as a pseudogene. This CDR3 comprises 17 residues. CDR3 protein: CASSRGLANANTGELFF. The CDR3 DNA sequence: TGTGCCAGCAGCAGGGGACTAGCGAACGCGAACACCGGGGAGCTGTTTTTT.

DNA of the CDR3: TGTGCCAGCAGTGAGGCGAGGAACTCACCCCTCCACTTT. Protein sequence: CASSEARNSPLHF. The chain couples TRBV6-4 to TRBJ1-6; no definite D call. With 3 bases removed from V and 10 bases from J, the gap between germline ends came to 10 bases. The length of the CDR3 is 13 residues. The germline gives CDR1 MRHNA, CDR2 SNTAGT.

J is TRBJ1-6 and V is TRBV2, with D perhaps matching TRBD1 (5 bases). V dropped 5 bases and J dropped 6 bases, with 11 bases sitting between them. Per the germline V gene, CDR1 is SNHLY and CDR2 is FYNNEI. This CDR3 has 14 residues. The CDR3 here is CASSPGLTNSPLHF. DNA of the CDR3: TGTGCCAGCAGTCCAGGGCTGACTAATTCACCCCTCCACTTT.

The chain employs TRBV19 and TRBJ1-4, with TRBD1 as a possible D gene (6 bases). The CDR3 extends over 14 amino acids. Germline V CDR1 and CDR2: LNHDA, SQIVND (reference sequence). The ends were cut back, 5 bases at V and 7 bases at J, with 14 bases in the middle. The CDR3 DNA reads TGTGCCAGTAGTCATACAGGGACAAGTGAAAAACTGTTTTTT. This translates into CASSHTGTSEKLFF.

The count of this clone is one. This sequence joins TRBV9 and TRBJ1-1, with TRBD1 as a possible D gene (6 bases). The ends were cut back, 5 bases at V and 1 base at J, with 9 bases in the middle. CDR3 size: 13 residues. Looked up from germline, CDR1 is SGDLS and CDR2 is YYNGEE. CDR3 region: CASRETGNTEAFF. In DNA, the CDR3 is TGTGCCAGCAGAGAGACAGGGAACACTGAAGCTTTCTTT.

This clone was observed a handful of times. This sequence joins TRBV2 and TRBJ2-1, with 9 positions matching TRBD2. The trim removed 4 bases at V and 2 bases at J, leaving 6 bases unmatched. The CDR3 length is 16 residues. Germline V gene lookup returns CDR1 SNHLY and CDR2 FYNNEI. CDR3 bases: TGTGCCAGCAGTGGGGCGGCGGGGGGGCCCTACAATGAGCAGTTCTTC. Translating gives CASSGAAGGPYNEQFF. Filled out from reference TRBV2 and TRBJ2-1, the complete variable domain reads EPEVTQTPSHQVTQMGQEVILRCVPISNHLYFYWYRQILGQKVEFLVSFYNNEISEKSEIFDDQFSVERPDGSNFTLKIRSTKLEDSAMYFCASSGAAGGPYNEQFFGPGTRLTVL.

V usage is TRBV7-9 and J usage is TRBJ2-7, with a possible D match to TRBD1 (5 bases). The CDR3 totals 17 residues. V gave up 5 bases and J gave up 6 bases, with 26 bases separating them. CDR1 is SEHNR, CDR2 FQNEAQ, per germline (reference sequence). CDR3 sequence reads: CASSHPWGDWEGPEQYF. The CDR3 DNA reads TGTGCCAGCAGCCACCCTTGGGGCGATTGGGAAGGGCCCGAGCAGTACTTC.

This clone was detected once. This chain connects TRBV19 to TRBJ2-7, with 8 bases identical to TRBD1. The CDR3 loop spans 16 amino acids. Germline V gene data show CDR1 as LNHDA and CDR2 as SQIVND (reference sequence). The V and J ends lost 5 bases and 3 bases, in that order; junction bases with no gene match: 12. DNA for the CDR3: TGTGCCAGTAGTCTGGCAGGGGGCTGGGTGGGCTACGAGCAGTACTTC. It codes for CASSLAGGWVGYEQYF.

J is TRBJ1-2 and V is TRBV6-1, with a tentative D call TRBD1 (5 bases). CDR1 is MNHNS and CDR2 is SASEGT in the germline V gene. The length of the CDR3 is 15 residues. Trimming stripped 2 bases from V and 3 bases from J, with 13 bases between. In DNA, the CDR3 is TGTGCCAGCAGTGAAAAAGTGGGCAGGGACTATGGCTACACCTTC. Protein product: CASSEKVGRDYGYTF.

The V and J genes are TRBV4-3 and TRBJ1-6; D ambiguous. The V end lost 1 base, the J end lost 0 bases, and 10 bases lay between the germline ends. The CDR3 consists of 17 residues. Germline CDR1 reads LGHNA; CDR2 reads YSLEER. The CDR3 DNA is TGCGCCAGCAGCCAAGCGGGTCGAAGCTCCTATAATTCACCCCTCCACTTT. Protein sequence: CASSQAGRSSYNSPLHF.

The chain is built from TRBV5-4 and TRBJ2-3, with D perhaps TRBD2 (5 bases). V lost 1 base and J lost 6, with 12 bases in between. Per the germline V gene, CDR1 is SGHNT and CDR2 is YYREEE (reference sequence). The CDR3 is 14 amino acids. The CDR3 loop is CASSLRQSGDTQYF. CDR3 nucleotide sequence: TGTGCCAGCAGCTTGCGGCAGTCGGGGGATACGCAGTATTTT.

The CDR3 is CASSKGQFQPQHF. The CDR3 region has the DNA TGTGCCAGTAGTAAGGGACAGTTTCAGCCCCAGCATTTT. This rearrangement joins TRBV19 to TRBJ1-5, with 7 positions matching TRBD1. The V and J ends lost 4 bases and 6 bases, in that order; junction bases with no gene match: 3. The CDR3 contains 13 residues. Germline V CDR1 and CDR2: LNHDA, SQIVND (reference sequence).

This clone was detected only a few times. The chain links TRBV18 to TRBJ2-5; 7 bases match TRBD2. Germline V gives CDR1 KGHSH, CDR2 LQKENI. The V segment lost 3 bases and the J segment 1 base; nucleotides outside the gene matches: 14. The CDR3 runs to 18 residues. In nucleotides, the CDR3 is TGTGCCAGCTCACCCACCGTTTGGACTAGTAGGTCCCAAGAGACCCAGTACTTC. This gives the protein CASSPTVWTSRSQETQYF.

This chain joins TRBV4-1 and TRBJ2-5; 9 nucleotides line up with TRBD2. Germline V lookup: CDR1 MGHRA, CDR2 YSYEKL. With V trimmed by 0 bases and J by 6 bases, 8 bases remained unmatched. The CDR3 runs to 16 residues. The CDR3 coding sequence is TGCGCCAGCAGCCAAGATGGGACAGCGGGGGGACAGACCCAGTACTTC. It codes for CASSQDGTAGGQTQYF.

This chain links TRBV9 with TRBJ2-2; tentative D call: TRBD2 (5 bases). This CDR3 has 16 residues. V lost 3 bases and J 0 bases, leaving 12 bases between the germline ends. Germline V gene sequence: CDR1 SGDLS, CDR2 YYNGEE. CDR3 in amino acids: CASSAHERPNTGELFF. CDR3 DNA: TGTGCCAGCAGCGCTCACGAGCGGCCGAACACCGGGGAGCTGTTTTTT.

The chain has TRBV4-3 and TRBJ2-1; TRBD2 matches 8 bases. The CDR3 length is 18 residues. With 2 bases clipped from V and 1 base from J, the junction kept 10 bases outside the gene matches. Germline loops: CDR1 LGHNA, CDR2 YSLEER. CDR3 sequence: CASSQLAGVTRSYNEQFF. In nucleotides, the CDR3 is TGCGCCAGCAGCCAACTAGCGGGCGTTACCAGGTCCTACAATGAGCAGTTCTTC.

The chain links TRBV7-8 to TRBJ2-4, with D possibly being TRBD2 (6 bases). Trimming removed 2 bases at V and 0 bases at J, with 11 bases between. The CDR3 has 16 residues. Germline assignment: CDR1 SGHVS and CDR2 FQNEAQ. CDR3 DNA sequence: TGTGCCAGCAGCTTACAGACTAGACTAGCCAAAAACATTCAGTACTTC. Translating gives CASSLQTRLAKNIQYF.

V and J are TRBV15 and TRBJ2-7; 9 nucleotides align to TRBD2. V gave up 1 base and J gave up 7 bases; unmatched junction bases: 11. Per germline, CDR1 LNHNV and CDR2 YYDKDF (reference sequence). The CDR3 contains 16 residues. In DNA form, the CDR3 reads TGTGCCACCAGCAGAGGAGGGGGCGGGGGGGCCTTTGAGCAGTACTTC. Its protein is CATSRGGGGGAFEQYF.

This chain connects TRBV7-9 to TRBJ1-6, with 7 bases fitting TRBD1. CDR3 size: 13 residues. V dropped 5 bases and J dropped 9; count of bases not matched to a gene: 4. The germline CDR1 and CDR2 sequences are SEHNR and FQNEAQ (reference sequence). The CDR3 sequence: CASSPRQGSPLHF. The DNA for the CDR3 is TGTGCCAGCAGCCCCAGACAGGGTTCACCCCTCCACTTT. The variable domain in full, completed from reference TRBV7-9 and TRBJ1-6, reads DTGVSQNPRHKITKRGQNVTFRCDPISEHNRLYWYRQTLGQGPEFLTYFQNEAQLEKSRLLSDRFSAERPKGSFSTLEIQRTEQGDSAMYLCASSPRQGSPLHFGNGTRLTVT.

This sequence joins TRBV6-1 and TRBJ2-3; 13 positions agree with TRBD2. Germline V lookup: CDR1 MNHNS, CDR2 SASEGT. J gave up 2 bases and V 4 bases, and 6 bases lay outside the gene matches. The CDR3 length is 17 residues. The chain's CDR3 is CASSAPGLAGFTDTQYF. CDR3 coding DNA: TGTGCCAGCAGTGCCCCGGGACTAGCGGGGTTCACAGATACGCAGTATTTT.

The chain links TRBV2 to TRBJ1-1; D not certain. V was clipped by 1 base and J by 1 base, with 4 bases between them. CDR1 is SNHLY and CDR2 is FYNNEI in the germline V gene. This CDR3 region has 13 residues. CDR3 DNA sequence: TGTGCCAGCAGTGAAGGGGCGAACACTGAAGCTTTCTTT. It yields the protein CASSEGANTEAFF.